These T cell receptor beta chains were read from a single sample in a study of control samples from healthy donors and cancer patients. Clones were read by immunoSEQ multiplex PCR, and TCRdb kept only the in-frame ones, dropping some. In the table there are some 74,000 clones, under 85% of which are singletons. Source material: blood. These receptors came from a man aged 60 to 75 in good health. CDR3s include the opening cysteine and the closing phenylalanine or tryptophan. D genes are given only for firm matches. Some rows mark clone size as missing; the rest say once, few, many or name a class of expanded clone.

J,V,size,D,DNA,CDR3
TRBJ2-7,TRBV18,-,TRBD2,TGTGCCAGCTCACCACCCAACCGACCGAGACTAGCGGGAAACGAGCAGTACTTC,CASSPPNRPRLAGNEQYF
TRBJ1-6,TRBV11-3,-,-,TGTGCCAGCAGTCACTCGAACACAGGGATCCGCTATAATTCACCCCTCCACTTT,CASSHSNTGIRYNSPLHF
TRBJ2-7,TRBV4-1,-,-,TGCGCCAGCAGCCAAGATGATCAAGTCAGATACGAGCAGTACTTC,CASSQDDQVRYEQYF
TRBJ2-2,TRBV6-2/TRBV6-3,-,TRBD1,TGTGCCAGCAGTAACCGGGACAGGACCGGGGAGCTGTTTTTT,CASSNRDRTGELFF
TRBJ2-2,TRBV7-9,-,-,TGTGCCAGCCGATTAGGTTCTGCCGGGGAGCTGTTTTTT,CASRLGSAGELFF
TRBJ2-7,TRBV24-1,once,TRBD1,TGTGCCACCAGTGATTCCGGGACAGGAGGTTACGAGCAGTACTTC,CATSDSGTGGYEQYF
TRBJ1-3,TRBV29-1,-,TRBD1,TGCAGCGTTGGAGGGGGCGTCTCTGGAAACACCATATATTTT,CSVGGGVSGNTIYF
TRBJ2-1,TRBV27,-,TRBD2,TGTGCCAGCAGTTTAGGGGGAGGGGCGACCAATATCAACCAGTTCTTC,CASSLGGGATNINQFF
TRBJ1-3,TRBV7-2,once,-,TGTGCCAGCTTACTAAATAGCAACTCTGGAAACACCATATATTTT,CASLLNSNSGNTIYF
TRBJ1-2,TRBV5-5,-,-,TGTGCCAGCAGCTTGATCATCACGGACAACTATGGCTACACCTTC,CASSLIITDNYGYTF
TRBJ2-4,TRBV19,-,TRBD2,TGTGCCAGTAGTATAGGAGGGAGGGGAAGGGCCAAAAACATTCAGTACTTC,CASSIGGRGRAKNIQYF
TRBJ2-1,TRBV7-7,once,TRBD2,TGTGCCAGCAGCCGCGGGGGGAGCTCCTACAATGAGCAGTTCTTC,CASSRGGSSYNEQFF
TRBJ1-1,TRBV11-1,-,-,TGTGCCAGCAGCTTATCAAACGGACAGATCACTGAAGCTTTCTTT,CASSLSNGQITEAFF
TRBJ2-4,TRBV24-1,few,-,TGTGCCACCACAAAGGAGGCCCAGGGCAAAAACATTCAGTACTTC,CATTKEAQGKNIQYF
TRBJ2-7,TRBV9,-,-,TGTGCCAGCAGCGAAGCGGGCATCCCGGGCCACGAGCAGTACTTC,CASSEAGIPGHEQYF
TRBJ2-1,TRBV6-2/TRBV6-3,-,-,TGTGCCAGCAGCCCATTTCCTCCCAATGAGCAGTTCTTC,CASSPFPPNEQFF
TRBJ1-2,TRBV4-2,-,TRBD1,TGTGCCAGCAGCCAAGACCCGACAGGGAACTATGGCTACACCTTC,CASSQDPTGNYGYTF
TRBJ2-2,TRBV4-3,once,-,TGCGCCAGCAGCCAAGATGCACTAGACACCGGGGAGCTGTTTTTT,CASSQDALDTGELFF
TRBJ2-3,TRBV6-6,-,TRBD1,TGTGCCAGCAGTCCGTGGGACAGGGGCGCAGATACGCAGTATTTT,CASSPWDRGADTQYF
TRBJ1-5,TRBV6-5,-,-,TGTGCCAGCGTCTCAGGGTATAGCAATCAGCCCCAGCATTTT,CASVSGYSNQPQHF
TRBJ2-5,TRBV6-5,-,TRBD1,TGTGCCAGCAGTTCCGGGACAGGGGGGCCCTGGGAGACCCAGTACTTC,CASSSGTGGPWETQYF
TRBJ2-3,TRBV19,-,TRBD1,TGTGCCAGTAGTGCGAGGACAGGGACGGCAGATACGCAGTATTTT,CASSARTGTADTQYF
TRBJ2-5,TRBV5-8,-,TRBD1,TGTGCCAGCAGCTGGACCGGGACAGGGCAAAAGACCCAGTACTTC,CASSWTGTGQKTQYF
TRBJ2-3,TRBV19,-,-,TGTGCCAGTAGTATAGGTGCGGGGATGGGCACAGATACGCAGTATTTT,CASSIGAGMGTDTQYF
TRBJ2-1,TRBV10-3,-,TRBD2,TGTGCCATCAGTGAACGAGCGGGGAACTACAATGAGCAGTTCTTC,CAISERAGNYNEQFF
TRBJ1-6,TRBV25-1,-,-,TGTGCCAGCAGTCTGGACAGATATAATTCACCCCTCCACTTT,CASSLDRYNSPLHF
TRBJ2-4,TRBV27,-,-,TGTGCCAGCAGACCAATTCTAGAGGAAGTCAAAAACATTCAGTACTTC,CASRPILEEVKNIQYF
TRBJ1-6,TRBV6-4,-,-,TGTGCCAGCAGTGAATCAGGGAATTCACCCCTCCACTTT,CASSESGNSPLHF
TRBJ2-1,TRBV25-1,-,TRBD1,TGTGCCAGCGGTCAGCGGGACAGGGAGAGCAATGAGCAGTTCTTC,CASGQRDRESNEQFF
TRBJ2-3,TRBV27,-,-,TGTGCCAGCAGTTTTTTTGGGCAGGATAGCAATCAGCCCCAGTATTTT,CASSFFGQDSNQPQYF
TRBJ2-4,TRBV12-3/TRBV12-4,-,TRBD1,TGTGCCAGCAGTTTGGGACAGGGAGGCATTCAGTACTTC,CASSLGQGGIQYF
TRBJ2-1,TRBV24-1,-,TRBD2,TGTGCCACCAGTGCCAGCGGGAGGGGGCTCCCTGAGCAGTTCTTC,CATSASGRGLPEQFF
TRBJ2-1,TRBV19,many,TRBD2,TGTGCCAGTAGTATGCCCGCTAGCGGCCAGAATGAGCAGTTCTTC,CASSMPASGQNEQFF
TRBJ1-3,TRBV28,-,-,TGTGCCAGCAGTTTCGTTGGAGGGGGGGGCTCCGCCCCGGGAAACACCATATATTTT,CASSFVGGGGSAPGNTIYF
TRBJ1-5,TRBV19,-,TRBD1,TGTGCCAGTAGTGGGTGGGACAGGGGAATCAATCAGCCCCAGCATTTT,CASSGWDRGINQPQHF
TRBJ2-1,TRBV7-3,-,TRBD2,TGTGCCAGCAGCTTAGAAGCGGGAGCCTCCTACAATGAGCAGTTCTTC,CASSLEAGASYNEQFF
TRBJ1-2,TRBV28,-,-,TGTGCCAGCACCAATCGGGAGTATGGCTACACCTTC,CASTNREYGYTF
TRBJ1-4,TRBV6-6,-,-,TGTGCCAGCAGTAACGGACGGGAGGGTGAAAAACTGTTTTTT,CASSNGREGEKLFF
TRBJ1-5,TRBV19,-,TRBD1,TGTGCCAGTAGTATCAGGACAGGGGGCGGTCAGCCCCAGCATTTT,CASSIRTGGGQPQHF
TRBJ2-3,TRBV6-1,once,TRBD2,TGTGCCAGCAGTGAGAGGGCTAGCGGGTACACAGATACGCAGTATTTT,CASSERASGYTDTQYF
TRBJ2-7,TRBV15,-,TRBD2,TGTGCCACCAGCCTTGGACTAGCGGGAGTTCACGAGCAGTACTTC,CATSLGLAGVHEQYF
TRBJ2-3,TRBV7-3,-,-,TGTGCCAGCAGCTTAGGGAGCACAGATACGCAGTATTTT,CASSLGSTDTQYF
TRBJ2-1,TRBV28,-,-,TGTGCCAGCAGTTCCCTAACGCAGTACTACAATGAGCAGTTCTTC,CASSSLTQYYNEQFF
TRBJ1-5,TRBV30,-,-,TGTGCCTGGAGTAGGGTGAGGGGGAATCAGCCCCAGCATTTT,CAWSRVRGNQPQHF
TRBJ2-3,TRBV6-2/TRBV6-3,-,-,TGTGCCAGCAGTTACCGTGGAGGGCCCGTTAGAGATACGCAGTATTTT,CASSYRGGPVRDTQYF
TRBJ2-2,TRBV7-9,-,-,TGTGCCAGCAGCTTGGGCATCACAGTTTCGGCCGGGGAGCTGTTTTTT,CASSLGITVSAGELFF
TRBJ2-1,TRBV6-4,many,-,TGTGCCAGCAGTGACTCAGGAGGAGGAAGCTACAATGAGCAGTTCTTC,CASSDSGGGSYNEQFF
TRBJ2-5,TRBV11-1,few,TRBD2,TGTGCCAGCAGCTTAAGGACTAGCGCACAAGAGACCCAGTACTTC,CASSLRTSAQETQYF
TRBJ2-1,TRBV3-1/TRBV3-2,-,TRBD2,TGTGCCAGCAGCCAAAAGAGCGGGAGCAATGAGCAGTTCTTC,CASSQKSGSNEQFF
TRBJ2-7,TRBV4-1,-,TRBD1,TGCGCCAGCAGCTCAGGACAGGGGCGCTACGAGCAGTACTTC,CASSSGQGRYEQYF
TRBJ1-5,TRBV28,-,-,TGTGCCAGCAGTTTACTACAGGGTGGCAATCAGCCCCAGCATTTT,CASSLLQGGNQPQHF
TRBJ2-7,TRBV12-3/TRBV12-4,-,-,TGTGCCAGCAGTTTTTCCGGGAGCCACGAGCAGTACTTC,CASSFSGSHEQYF
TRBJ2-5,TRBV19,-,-,TGTGCCAGTAGTATAGAAGGGGGGAGAGGGGAGACCCAGTACTTC,CASSIEGGRGETQYF
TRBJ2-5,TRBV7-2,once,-,TGTGCCAGCAGCCCTAGGGGGGGGCGCTGGGCAGAGACCCAGTACTTC,CASSPRGGRWAETQYF